This T cell receptor (beta chain) is drawn from a study of blood T cell repertoires in COVID-19. Study summary: Nucleic acid was either cDNA or gDNA, and it came from T cells, B-cell-depleted T cells, or PBMCs.

Germline values: CDR1 SGHRS, CDR2 YFSETQ. This CDR3 region has 15 residues. V was shortened by 2 bases and J by 4 bases, with 13 bases between the two germline ends. Produced via immunoSEQ multiplex PCR; TCRdb's table is partial and in-frame only. Here the sample spans tens of thousands of clones, 70% to 90% being singletons. Input material: peripheral blood. The chain has TRBV5-1 and TRBJ2-1, with a weak D call TRBD1 (5 bases). The source is a middle-aged man with COVID-19, enrolled during active disease. The DNA for the CDR3 is TGCGCCAGCAGCTTTGATCCTGCAGGGTACAATGAGCAGTTCTTC. Amino acid sequence: CASSFDPAGYNEQFF.